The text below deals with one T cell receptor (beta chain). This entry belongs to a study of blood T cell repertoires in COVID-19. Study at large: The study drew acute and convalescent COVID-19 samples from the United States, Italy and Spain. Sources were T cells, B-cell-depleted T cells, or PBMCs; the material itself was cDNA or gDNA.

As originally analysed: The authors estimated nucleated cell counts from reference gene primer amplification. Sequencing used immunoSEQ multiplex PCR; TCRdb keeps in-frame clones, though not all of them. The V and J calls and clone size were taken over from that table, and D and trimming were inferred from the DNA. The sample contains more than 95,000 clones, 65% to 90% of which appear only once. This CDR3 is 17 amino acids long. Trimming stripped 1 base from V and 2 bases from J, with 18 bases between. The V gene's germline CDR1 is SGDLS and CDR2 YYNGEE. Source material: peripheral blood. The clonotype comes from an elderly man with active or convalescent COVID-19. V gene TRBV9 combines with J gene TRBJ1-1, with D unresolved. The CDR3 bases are TGTGCCAGCAGCGTAATCCCATCCGGGGAACCAAACACTGAAGCTTTCTTT. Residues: CASSVIPSGEPNTEAFF. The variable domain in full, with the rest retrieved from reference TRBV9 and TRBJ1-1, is DSGVTQTPKHLITATGQRVTLRCSPRSGDLSVYWYQQSLDQGLQFLIQYYNGEERAKGNILERFSAQQFPDLHSELNLSSLELGDSALYFCASSVIPSGEPNTEAFFGQGTRLTVV.